This T cell receptor beta chain was obtained from a study of T cells after posttransplantation cyclophosphamide. Study conclusions and caveats: Later post-transplant blood repertoires were often dominated by donor CD8+ memory clones. Blood and skin or GI T cell repertoires showed limited TRB overlap. Recipient CMV seropositivity and CMV reactivation strongly tracked TRB clonality.

Busulfan-fludarabine conditioning, marrow transplant, and cyclophosphamide on days +3 and +4 were administered. On this clone itself: Its antigen is still unknown.

Clones were read by immunoSEQ multiplex PCR, and TCRdb kept only the in-frame ones, dropping some. The sample includes tens of thousands of clones, about 77% of them seen just once. This CDR3 comprises 15 residues. V lost 0 bases to trimming and J lost 5 bases, with 14 bases between them. From germline, CDR1 is SGHNT and CDR2 YYREEE (reference sequence). This receptor was obtained from a female patient between 35 and 55 years old who received an allogeneic stem cell transplant from a related donor, was CMV-positive, and had no GVHD. Some T cells may arise from the graft donor. The V and J genes are TRBV5-4 and TRBJ2-5; D call uncertain. Sequenced material: CD4+ T cells sorted from blood, taken approximately 1,900 days after a stem cell transplant with posttransplant cyclophosphamide. CDR3 nucleotide sequence: TGTGCCAGCAGCTTGGATGGCGGTGGATGGGAGACCCAGTACTTC. Translated: CASSLDGGGWETQYF.